This TCR beta chain was observed in a study of T cell responses to AZD1222 COVID-19 vaccine. Profiling relied on immunoSEQ multiplex PCR, and the TCRdb table lists in-frame clones only, not all of them. Here the sample spans 130,000 or so clones, around nine tenths being singletons. V was pared by 2 bases and J by 8 bases, with 14 bases between. The germline CDR1 and CDR2 sequences are SGHRS and YFSETQ. The CDR3 loop spans 14 amino acids. The V gene is TRBV5-1, the J gene TRBJ2-1; the D gene is possibly TRBD2 (6 bases). This sample comprised peripheral blood, obtained on day 0 of AZD1222 vaccination. The clonotype was recovered from an adult in good health. The DNA for the CDR3 is TGCGCCAGCAGCTTTGAGGGAGGCCAATATGAGCAGTTCTTC. Translation: CASSFEGGQYEQFF.